A selection of T cell receptor beta chains follows, all from one sample in a study of cytomegalovirus exposure and HLA in healthy donors. Sequencing was performed with immunoSEQ multiplex PCR; in TCRdb, only in-frame clones are kept and a portion is missing. The sample yields approximately 130,000 clones, approximately 84% seen once. Sequenced material: PBMCs. These TCRs come from a woman aged 40 to 50 in good health and CMV-seronegative. Each CDR3 is given with its conserved first and last residue. A D gene is named only where the DNA matches it firmly. Some rows have no size entry. The others give once, few or many, or a class for an expanded clone.

v_gene	j_gene	d_gene	abundance	CDR3aa	CDR3nt
TRBV19	TRBJ1-5	TRBD1	-	CASRTGGGQPQHF	TGTGCCAGTAGAACAGGGGGAGGACAGCCCCAGCATTTT
TRBV6-1	TRBJ2-7	-	-	CASSEAGVSYEQYF	TGTGCCAGCAGTGAAGCGGGAGTTTCCTACGAGCAGTACTTC
TRBV5-8	TRBJ2-7	TRBD2	once	CASSRPPAGGHYEQYF	TGTGCCAGCAGTCGACCCCCAGCGGGAGGGCACTACGAGCAGTACTTC
TRBV29-1	TRBJ2-5	TRBD1	-	CSVRTGQETQYF	TGCAGCGTCAGGACAGGGCAAGAGACCCAGTACTTC
TRBV5-6	TRBJ1-6	-	-	CASSRDKNSPLHF	TGTGCCAGCAGCCGGGACAAAAATTCACCCCTCCACTTT
TRBV5-5	TRBJ2-4	-	-	CASSLASDIQYF	TGTGCCAGCAGCTTGGCCTCGGACATTCAGTACTTC
TRBV7-3	TRBJ2-1	TRBD2	few	CASSQTSGSFEQFF	TGTGCCAGCAGCCAGACTAGCGGGAGCTTTGAGCAGTTCTTC
TRBV27	TRBJ2-7	TRBD2	-	CASSAIAGVNSYEQYF	TGTGCCAGCAGCGCGATAGCGGGCGTCAACTCTTACGAGCAGTACTTC
TRBV5-1	TRBJ1-4	TRBD1	-	CASSPTGATNEKLFF	TGCGCCAGCAGTCCGACAGGGGCAACTAATGAAAAACTGTTTTTT
TRBV30	TRBJ2-7	-	-	CAWSPPGLLYEQYF	TGCGCCTGGAGTCCCCCAGGGTTATTGTACGAGCAGTACTTC
TRBV6-6	TRBJ1-1	-	-	CASSYDTLGNTEAFF	TGTGCCAGCAGTTACGACACCCTGGGGAACACTGAAGCTTTCTTT
TRBV28	TRBJ2-7	-	-	CASSSGTYEQYF	TGTGCCAGCAGCTCGGGAACCTACGAGCAGTACTTC
TRBV4-2	TRBJ2-1	TRBD2	-	CASSPGSMGGGPNEQFF	TGTGCCAGCAGCCCTGGCTCGATGGGGGGAGGGCCTAATGAGCAGTTCTTC
TRBV7-9	TRBJ2-5	TRBD2	-	CASSSGGLETQYF	TGTGCCAGCAGCTCGGGGGGGTTAGAGACCCAGTACTTC
TRBV20-1	TRBJ2-7	-	-	CSGRLVAEQYF	TGCAGTGGGAGACTAGTTGCCGAGCAGTACTTC
TRBV9	TRBJ1-1	-	-	CASRSDRRNTEAFF	TGTGCCAGCAGGTCGGACAGACGGAACACTGAAGCTTTCTTT
TRBV2	TRBJ2-4	TRBD2	-	CASTPKGLAGAKNSQYF	TGTGCCAGCACCCCAAAAGGACTAGCGGGGGCCAAAAACAGTCAGTACTTC
TRBV5-4	TRBJ1-2	-	-	CASSLGVKDYGYTF	TGTGCCAGCAGCTTAGGGGTGAAGGACTATGGCTACACCTTC
TRBV27	TRBJ2-3	TRBD2	-	CASSSGLSPDTQYF	TGTGCCAGCAGTTCGGGACTATCCCCGGATACGCAGTATTTT
TRBV6-5	TRBJ2-5	-	few	CASSREPVQETQYF	TGTGCCAGCAGTCGGGAACCGGTCCAAGAGACCCAGTACTTC
TRBV7-2	TRBJ2-5	-	-	CASSLGTPTQYF	TGTGCCAGCAGCTTAGGAACACCTACCCAGTACTTC
TRBV28	TRBJ2-1	-	-	CASSLSPGDNEQFF	TGTGCCAGCAGTTTATCCCCGGGAGACAATGAGCAGTTCTTC
TRBV27	TRBJ2-1	TRBD2	-	CASSFSGYNNEQFF	TGTGCCAGCAGTTTTAGCGGGTACAACAATGAGCAGTTCTTC
TRBV2	TRBJ1-4	-	-	CASSVEVVGEKLFF	TGTGCCAGCAGTGTGGAGGTGGTGGGCGAAAAACTGTTTTTT
TRBV27	TRBJ2-7	-	few	CASSFSPPGLYEQYF	TGTGCCAGCAGTTTTTCCCCCCCCGGACTCTACGAGCAGTACTTC
TRBV25-1	TRBJ1-6	TRBD1	few	CASKSGGDNSPLHF	TGTGCCAGCAAGTCAGGGGGAGATAATTCACCCCTCCACTTT
TRBV6-1	TRBJ2-4	TRBD2	-	CASSEVAGGESGNSQYF	TGTGCCAGCAGTGAAGTGGCGGGAGGCGAGTCCGGAAACAGTCAGTACTTC
TRBV18	TRBJ2-3	-	few	CASSLTELADTDTQYF	TGTGCCAGCTCACTGACAGAGCTGGCTGACACAGATACGCAGTATTTT
TRBV5-1	TRBJ2-5	TRBD1	few	CASSVGQEETQYF	TGCGCCAGCAGCGTGGGACAGGAAGAGACCCAGTACTTC
TRBV5-1	TRBJ2-3	-	-	CASTLRLEGTDTQYF	TGCGCCAGCACCCTCCGACTAGAAGGCACAGATACGCAGTATTTT
TRBV12-2	TRBJ1-1	-	-	CPGGSLDTEAFF	TGTCCCGGGGGGAGCTTGGACACTGAAGCTTTCTTT
TRBV28	TRBJ2-6	TRBD1	-	CATIGDRGNGGANGLTF	TGTGCCACCATAGGGGACAGGGGAAACGGTGGGGCCAACGGCCTGACTTTC
TRBV2	TRBJ2-5	-	-	CASSVARQETQYF	TGTGCCAGCAGTGTGGCCAGACAAGAGACCCAGTACTTC
TRBV6-1	TRBJ1-3	-	-	CASSVDSGNTIYF	TGTGCCAGCAGTGTAGACTCAGGAAACACCATATATTTT
TRBV5-6	TRBJ2-4	-	-	CASSLWQGFSKNTQYF	TGTGCCAGCAGCTTGTGGCAGGGTTTCTCCAAAAACACTCAGTACTTC
TRBV30	TRBJ2-3	TRBD2	-	CAWTAGGNGLGDTDTQYF	TGTGCCTGGACGGCGGGAGGGAATGGGCTAGGGGACACAGATACGCAGTATTTT
TRBV30	TRBJ1-4	-	once	CAWSAVPTNEKLFF	TGTGCCTGGAGTGCCGTCCCCACTAATGAAAAACTGTTTTTT
TRBV11-1	TRBJ2-7	-	-	CASSIDSYEQYF	TGTGCCAGCAGCATCGACAGCTACGAGCAGTACTTC
TRBV5-1	TRBJ1-5	TRBD1	-	CASSDRGPQPQHF	TGCGCCAGCAGCGACAGGGGTCCTCAGCCCCAGCATTTT
TRBV1	TRBJ1-5	-	-	CTSSQGDRENNQPQHF	TGCACCAGCAGCCAAGGGGACAGGGAGAACAATCAGCCCCAGCATTTT
TRBV30	TRBJ1-1	-	-	CAWSVWSGDTEAFF	TGTGCCTGGAGTGTATGGTCAGGGGACACTGAAGCTTTCTTT
TRBV5-1	TRBJ2-6	-	-	CASSSSGANGLTF	TGCGCCAGCAGCTCCTCTGGGGCCAACGGCCTGACTTTC
TRBV18	TRBJ1-2	TRBD1	-	CASSPEGQGNGYTF	TGTGCCAGCTCACCCGAGGGACAGGGTAATGGCTACACCTTC
TRBV18	TRBJ2-7	TRBD1	-	CASSPVDRGHEQYF	TGTGCCAGCTCACCAGTAGACAGGGGTCACGAGCAGTACTTC
TRBV23-1	TRBJ2-3	TRBD2	-	CASHKSGRPNTQYF	TGCGCCAGCCATAAAAGCGGGAGACCGAATACGCAGTATTTT
TRBV5-6	TRBJ2-7	TRBD2	-	CASSETSGITGEQYF	TGTGCCAGCAGCGAGACTAGCGGAATAACGGGCGAGCAGTACTTC
TRBV5-5	TRBJ2-1	-	-	CASSSPWGREGEVQRSQFF	TGTGCCAGCAGCTCCCCTTGGGGCCGGGAAGGGGAGGTCCAACGATCGCAGTTCTTC
TRBV9	TRBJ1-2	-	few	CASSQTDYGYTF	TGTGCCAGCAGCCAGACAGACTATGGCTACACCTTC
TRBV28	TRBJ2-1	-	-	CASSRDSSSYNEQFF	TGTGCCAGCAGTCGGGACTCTAGCTCCTACAATGAGCAGTTCTTC
TRBV29-1	TRBJ2-5	TRBD2	once	CSVISGGETQYF	TGCAGCGTTATCTCCGGGGGGGAGACCCAGTACTTC
TRBV18	TRBJ2-7	TRBD1	-	CASSPTGTGVNHEQYF	TGTGCCAGCTCACCAACCGGGACAGGGGTCAATCACGAGCAGTACTTC
TRBV19	TRBJ2-3	TRBD2	-	CASSLSGGASTDTQYF	TGTGCCAGTAGTCTTAGCGGGGGGGCATCCACAGATACGCAGTATTTT
TRBV19	TRBJ2-4	TRBD1	few	CASSIGRTGASGYKNIQYF	TGTGCCAGTAGTATAGGGCGGACAGGGGCGAGCGGGTACAAAAACATTCAGTACTTC
TRBV5-1	TRBJ2-1	TRBD2	-	CASSLESSGVNEQFF	TGCGCCAGCAGCTTGGAGTCTAGCGGGGTTAATGAGCAGTTCTTC
TRBV19	TRBJ2-6	-	-	CASSAQGPRSGANVLTF	TGTGCCAGTAGTGCTCAGGGTCCCCGCTCTGGGGCCAACGTCCTGACTTTC